This entry lists 20 T cell receptor beta chains sequenced from one sample in a study of T cells in women clearing cervical HPV infection. Only in-frame clones appear in the TCRdb table, and some are missing; sequencing was by immunoSEQ multiplex PCR. The sample has around 48,000 clones. The material sequenced was blood buffy coat. These receptors all stem from a woman aged 18 to 75 with a cervical HPV16 infection that either progressed to CIN3+ or cleared (not recorded which).

Of note for this clone: The missing CDR3 end, 3 residues past where the read stops, is filled in from the germline J gene. J is TRBJ2-1 and V is TRBV5-4; D tentatively reads TRBD1 or TRBD2 (5 bases each). The CDR3 is made up of 14 amino acids. V lost 0 bases, J lost 2 bases, and 6 bases lay in between. Germline lookup yields CDR1 SGHNT and CDR2 YYREEE (reference sequence). Partial CDR3 DNA: TGTGCCAGCAGCTTGGGAGGGGCCTACAATGAG. Amino acids: CASSLGGAYNE. The CDR3 in its entirety is CASSLGGAYNEQFF.

Notes on this clone: The DNA ends 3 residues before the CDR3 does, and the rest of the CDR3 is filled in from the germline J gene. The V gene is TRBV5-1, the J gene TRBJ2-2; D not certain. CDR1 and CDR2 (germline): SGHRS, YFSETQ. The CDR3 length is 15 residues. V dropped 6 bases and J dropped 2 bases, with 14 bases sitting between them. CDR3 DNA (partial): TGCGCCAGCAACCTAAGGTTGGGCAACACCGGGGAG. This translates into CASNLRLGNTGE. Given in full, the CDR3 is CASNLRLGNTGELFF.

The CDR3 spells CASSELLPRTGNTIYF. CDR3 DNA, as far as it was read: TGTGCCAGCAGTGAACTCCTACCCCGAACTGGAAACACC. This chain uses TRBV6-1 with TRBJ1-3; D remains unclear. The CDR3 end falls 3 residues outside the read, so it is completed with the germline J gene. Trimming took 2 bases from V and 2 from J, leaving 13 bases between them. The CDR3 is 16 amino acids. Per the germline V gene, CDR1 is MNHNS and CDR2 is SASEGT.

Details on this clone: The read finishes 3 residues shy of the CDR3 end, and the germline J gene is used to complete it. This rearrangement joins TRBV30 to TRBJ1-2; weak D call: TRBD1 (6 bases). V dropped 4 bases and J dropped 3 bases, with 6 bases sitting between them. This CDR3 comprises 11 residues. Germline values: CDR1 GTSNPN, CDR2 SVGIG (reference sequence). The CDR3 bases that were read are TGTGCCTGGAAGGGGGACTATGGC. This translates into CAWKGDYG. The entire CDR3 protein reads CAWKGDYGYTF.

This CDR3 is CSASPGGNSPLHF. Incomplete CDR3 DNA: TGCAGTGCTAGCCCTGGAGGGAATTCACCC. This rearrangement joins TRBV20-1 to TRBJ1-6, with D unresolved. The DNA ends 3 residues before the CDR3 does, and the rest of the CDR3 is filled in from the germline J gene. The CDR3 length is 13 residues. Trimming pared 3 bases from V and 7 bases from J, leaving 10 bases between. The germline CDR1 and CDR2 sequences are DFQATT and SNEGSKA (reference sequence).

Comment on this clone: The read stops 3 residues short of the end of the CDR3; the missing end is completed from the germline J gene. This rearrangement joins TRBV7-2 to TRBJ2-1; TRBD1 is a possible D gene (6 bases). The CDR3 length is 15 residues. Looked up from germline, CDR1 is SGHTA and CDR2 is FQGNSA. The V gene lost 1 base and the J gene lost 5 bases, with 12 bases spanning the gap. The DNA read from the CDR3 is TGTGCCAGCAGCTTAGTCGGGACAAATCACAATGAG. Translated, it gives CASSLVGTNHNE. The full CDR3 protein reads CASSLVGTNHNEQFF.

Remarks on this clone: The CDR3 is cut off 3 residues early in the read; its end comes from the germline J gene. This sequence joins TRBV27 and TRBJ2-1; D ambiguous. CDR1 is MNHEY and CDR2 is SMNVEV in the germline V gene (reference sequence). Between the trimmed V and J ends, which lost 7 bases and 4 bases, there was a span of 17 bases. The CDR3 totals 15 residues. CDR3 amino acids: CASTSTLYLYNEQFF. The sequenced part of the CDR3 DNA is TGTGCCAGCACAAGCACCCTCTATCTTTACAATGAG.

Comment on this clone: The CDR3 end falls 3 residues outside the read, so it is completed with the germline J gene. The chain joins TRBV18 to TRBJ2-1, with TRBD2 as a possible D gene (5 bases). V dropped 3 bases and J dropped 5 bases, with 23 bases sitting between them. Germline-derived CDR1 and CDR2 are KGHSH and LQKENI. The CDR3 consists of 18 residues. CDR3 loop: CASSPSAEDWRRNNEQFF. CDR3 DNA, as far as it was read: TGTGCCAGCTCACCCTCAGCGGAAGACTGGCGACGAAACAATGAG.

Turning to this clone: The read terminates 3 residues before the CDR3 end, so the remaining end is supplied by the germline J gene. The chain has TRBV5-6 and TRBJ1-4; no reliable D call. The CDR3 is 15 residues long. Germline V lookup: CDR1 SGHDT, CDR2 YYEEEE. The V end lost 0 bases, the J end lost 5 bases, and 11 bases lay between the germline ends. The sequenced CDR3 bases are TGTGCCAGCAGCTTGGTCATGACTCCCAATGAAAAA. This codes for CASSLVMTPNEK. The full-length CDR3 reads as CASSLVMTPNEKLFF.

Worth noting for this clone: The read gets to within 3 residues of the CDR3 end, and the germline J gene fills in the rest. The J gene is TRBJ2-1, the V gene TRBV29-1; 16 nucleotides line up with TRBD2. The J segment lost 7 bases and the V segment lost 6 bases, leaving 9 bases of the junction unmatched. Germline V gene lookup returns CDR1 SQVTM and CDR2 ANQGSEA. The CDR3 contains 16 residues. The sequenced CDR3 bases are TGCAGCGTAGCACCGGGACTAGCGGGAGGGATAAATGAG. Protein sequence: CSVAPGLAGGINE. The whole CDR3 sequence is CSVAPGLAGGINEQFF.

Turning to this clone: The sequenced fragment ends 3 residues before the CDR3 boundary, so the rest is inferred from the germline J gene. The chain combines TRBV2 with TRBJ2-1; a possible D gene is TRBD2 (6 bases). CDR1 SNHLY and CDR2 FYNNEI come from the germline V gene. CDR3 length: 15 amino acids. Trimming took off 2 bases at V and 5 bases at J, with 13 bases between the two ends. CDR3 amino acids: CASSERGLANNEQFF. The DNA read from the CDR3 is TGTGCCAGCAGTGAACGGGGACTCGCAAACAATGAG. Full variable domain (remainder filled in from reference TRBV2 and TRBJ2-1): EPEVTQTPSHQVTQMGQEVILRCVPISNHLYFYWYRQILGQKVEFLVSFYNNEISEKSEIFDDQFSVERPDGSNFTLKIRSTKLEDSAMYFCASSERGLANNEQFFGPGTRLTVL.

Partial CDR3 DNA: TGCGCCAGCAGCTTTGTATTGGGGACTAAGACGCCCTACGAG. Translating it yields CASSFVLGTKTPYE. The full CDR3 protein is CASSFVLGTKTPYEQYF. The V gene is TRBV5-1, the J gene TRBJ2-7, with 7 nucleotides matching TRBD2. The read halts 3 residues ahead of the CDR3 end, with the missing end drawn from the germline J gene. V lost 2 bases, J lost 2 bases, and 13 bases stayed unmatched. CDR1 and CDR2 (germline): SGHRS, YFSETQ. This CDR3 comprises 17 residues.

Turning to this clone: The CDR3 is cut off 3 residues early in the read; its end comes from the germline J gene. The chain uses TRBV2 and TRBJ1-5; no clear D gene. CDR1 and CDR2 (germline): SNHLY, FYNNEI. With 5 bases removed from V and 2 bases from J, the gap between germline ends came to 13 bases. The length of the CDR3 is 15 residues. The CDR3 sequence: CASSLFMQGNQPQHF. CDR3 bases read: TGTGCCAGCAGTCTCTTTATGCAGGGCAATCAGCCC. Filled out from reference TRBV2 and TRBJ1-5, the complete variable domain reads EPEVTQTPSHQVTQMGQEVILRCVPISNHLYFYWYRQILGQKVEFLVSFYNNEISEKSEIFDDQFSVERPDGSNFTLKIRSTKLEDSAMYFCASSLFMQGNQPQHFGDGTRLSIL.

Turning to this clone: The read is 3 residues too short to cover the CDR3 end, so that end is filled in from the germline J gene. This sequence joins TRBV11-1 and TRBJ2-7, with 7 bases identical to TRBD1. The CDR3 sequence is 13 residues long. Germline CDR1 SGHAT, CDR2 FQDESV (reference sequence). Unmatched junction bases numbered 4, after V lost 4 bases and J lost 4 bases. CDR3 bases read: TGTGCCAGCAGCTCCAAACAGGGGTACGAG. Its translation is CASSSKQGYE. Given in full, the CDR3 is CASSSKQGYEQYF.

On this clone: With the read ending 3 residues before the CDR3 end, the germline J gene is used to fill in that end. The chain combines TRBV29-1 with TRBJ2-3, with 13 bases matching TRBD2. Germline CDR1 and CDR2: SQVTM and ANQGSEA. J gave up 2 bases and V 4 bases, and 6 bases lay outside the gene matches. The CDR3 runs 16 residues. This chain's CDR3 is CSVGGTSGASTDTQYF. The CDR3 DNA, read in part, is TGCAGCGTTGGCGGGACTAGCGGGGCTTCCACAGATACG.

In regard to this clone: The read stops 3 residues short of the end of the CDR3; the missing end is completed from the germline J gene. This chain joins TRBV7-9 and TRBJ2-1; 8 positions match TRBD1. V trimming: 10 bases; J trimming: 5 bases; junction bases outside the gene matches: 1. Germline CDR1 reads SEHNR; CDR2 reads FQNEAQ (reference sequence). The CDR3 sequence is 11 residues long. The CDR3 protein is CATTGDNEQFF. CDR3 DNA (partial): TGTGCCACGACAGGGGACAATGAG.

Details on this clone: The missing CDR3 end, 3 residues past where the read stops, is filled in from the germline J gene. The V and J genes are TRBV5-1 and TRBJ1-4, with D tentatively TRBD1 (6 bases). The length of the CDR3 is 15 residues. Trimming cost V 0 bases and J 7 bases, with 13 bases left between them. CDR1 is SGHRS and CDR2 is YFSETQ in the germline V gene. CDR3 bases read: TGCGCCAGCAGCTTGGCAGGGGCGGCGAGTGAAAAA. It specifies CASSLAGAASEK. The whole CDR3 sequence reads CASSLAGAASEKLFF.

Comments on this clone: The observed sequence ends 3 residues before the CDR3 terminus, with the missing tail filled in from the germline J gene. This rearrangement joins TRBV5-4 to TRBJ2-3; a weak D match, TRBD1 (5 bases). Trimming shortened V by 4 bases and J by 6 bases, and 12 bases separated the two germline ends. Germline CDR1 reads SGHNT; CDR2 reads YYREEE (reference sequence). The CDR3 loop spans 13 amino acids. CDR3 region: CASSPAAGDTQYF. Incomplete CDR3 DNA: TGTGCCAGCAGCCCCGCGGCAGGGGATACG.

Worth noting for this clone: Read data end 3 residues before the CDR3 end; the end is taken from the germline J gene. This rearrangement joins TRBV3-1 (or the pseudogene TRBV3-2) to TRBJ2-1; no definite D call. Trimming took 0 bases from V and 5 from J, leaving 5 bases between them. CDR1 LGHDT and CDR2 YNNKEL come from the germline V gene (reference sequence). The CDR3 runs to 13 residues. The covered CDR3 bases are TGTGCCAGCAGCCAAGACAGTCACAATGAG. Encoded protein: CASSQDSHNE. The full CDR3 reads CASSQDSHNEQFF.

On this clone: The read ends 3 residues shy of where the CDR3 ends; the end is completed using the germline J gene. The chain recombines TRBV6-1 with TRBJ2-1; TRBD1 is a possible D gene (5 bases). Per the germline V gene, CDR1 is MNHNS and CDR2 is SASEGT. Trimming took off 3 bases at V and 4 bases at J, with 13 bases between the two ends. CDR3 size: 15 residues. The CDR3 loop is CASSEGWGPYNEQFF. CDR3 DNA, as far as it was read: TGTGCCAGCAGTGAGGGGTGGGGCCCTTACAATGAG.